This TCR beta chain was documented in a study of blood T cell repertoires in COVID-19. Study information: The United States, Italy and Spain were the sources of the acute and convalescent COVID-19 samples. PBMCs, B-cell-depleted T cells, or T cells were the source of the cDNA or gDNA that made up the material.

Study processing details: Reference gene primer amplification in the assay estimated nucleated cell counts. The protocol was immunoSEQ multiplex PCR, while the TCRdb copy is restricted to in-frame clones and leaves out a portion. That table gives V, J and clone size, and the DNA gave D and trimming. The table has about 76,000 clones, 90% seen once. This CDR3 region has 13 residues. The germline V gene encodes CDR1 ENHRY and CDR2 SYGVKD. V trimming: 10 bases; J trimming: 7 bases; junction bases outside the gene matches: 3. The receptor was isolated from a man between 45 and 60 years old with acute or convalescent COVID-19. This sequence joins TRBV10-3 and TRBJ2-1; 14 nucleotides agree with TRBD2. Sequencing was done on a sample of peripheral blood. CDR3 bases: TGTGCCACCGGGACTAGCGGGAGTAATGAGCAGTTCTTC. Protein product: CATGTSGSNEQFF.